This T cell receptor (beta chain) derives from a study of T-cell memory formation after mild COVID-19 (dated by TCRdb to 2020 to 2023). Regarding the complete study: Most TCR sequence clusters were specific to one of the two donors. The cohort comprised two young, previously healthy adult volunteers, one female and one male. Longitudinal TCRalpha and TCRbeta repertoire sequencing tracked T-cell clones expanding and contracting after mild COVID-19 in two donors. The study at large found these results: Balanced CD4/CD8 phenotypes were observed for clones contracting from day 15 to 85, whereas a bias towards CD4+ was observed for a second wave of clones expanding from day 15 to 37. Contracting CD4+ clones were found mainly in CM and EM memory subsets, while CD8+ clones were enriched in EMRA. The study covered only a couple of mild cases, and larger cohorts including severe cases with pre-infection samples were considered necessary. Some responding clones were detected in pre-infection memory, which suggested that pre-existing cross-reactive memory T cells had joined the SARS-CoV-2 response. The second-wave clones that peaked on day 37 were not confirmed to be SARS-CoV-2 specific.

A remark on this clonotype: The antigen this receptor binds is unknown. No base quality information exists; no much larger clone differs at one position.

TCRdb lists the instrument as Illumina NovaSeq 6000. TCRalpha and TCRbeta cDNA libraries were constructed by 5'RACE with constant-segment primers, with sample barcodes and unique molecular identifiers being introduced. RNA was extracted from every sample with Trizol reagent. Libraries were amplified in two PCR steps, with a second sample barcode and Illumina TruSeq adapters added in the second step. Sequencing of libraries was performed on an Illumina NovaSeq with 2 x 150 bp paired-end reads. Per the original workflow: Demultiplexing of reads and collapsing into UMI-guided consensus sequences were performed with migec v1.2.7. Using mixcr v2.1.11, the UMI consensuses were aligned to TRA and TRB V and J templates and assembled into clonotypes. A clonotype was counted as expanded or contracted only when both edgeR and NoisET called the clonotype significant, with the noise models trained on biological replicates. edgeR calls used a false discovery rate-adjusted p below 0.01 and a log2 fold-change threshold of 1. As an exploratory analysis of dynamics, PCA with hierarchical clustering was applied to max-normalized trajectories of the 1000 most abundant clonotypes. Each responding clone was given a CD4 or CD8 phenotype based on the CD4+ and CD8+ repertoires, which had been sequenced separately. Clones were called with MiXCR by TCRdb after fastp trimmed the public reads at Q25, and only in-frame beta chains were retained. Every distinct CDR3 protein forms one entry, paired with its most common genes and DNA. These V and J calls rely on TCRdb rather than the paper's analysis. The table for this sample lists about 120,000 distinct CDR3 sequences; about 17% of them were counted only once. The ten biggest clones cover around 14% of the sample.

PBMCs were isolated by Ficoll-Paque density gradient centrifugation. As encoded in the germline V gene, CDR1 is MNHEY while CDR2 is SVGAGI. Here V drops 2 bases and J drops 5 bases, and the junction holds 5 bases not matched to any gene. Including the terminal cysteine and phenylalanine, the CDR3 comprises 15 residues. The read is trimmed to its CDR3 DNA, 45 bases read in frame from base 1. This sequence originates from an adult woman who had mild COVID-19 (a few samples of this study predate the infection). The sample titles of this study are shuffled in the database, so cell type and time point are left out; the donor was told from shared clones. In this chain, TRBV6-5 is recombined with TRBJ2-3; TRBD2 lines up with 9 middle nucleotides. The sequenced sample was PBMCs or a T cell subset sorted from them (not recorded which). The DNA sequence reads TGTGCCAGCAGTTACGGGACTAGCAGGGTAGATACGCAGTATTTT. Its protein reads: CASSYGTSRVDTQYF.